A single sample is the source of the 9 T cell receptor beta chains below, sequenced in a study of blood T cell repertoires in COVID-19. Here immunoSEQ multiplex PCR was the method, and the copy in TCRdb shows in-frame clones only, minus some. Of 130,000 or so clones in the sample, roughly 84% were seen once. Sequencing was carried out using peripheral blood. These receptors originate from a woman in her sixties or seventies with acute or convalescent COVID-19.

The chain has TRBV6-1 and TRBJ2-5; D may be TRBD1 (5 bases). The germline CDR1 and CDR2 sequences are MNHNS and SASEGT. This CDR3 is built from 13 residues. The ends were cut back, 2 bases at V and 12 bases at J, with 16 bases in the middle. The CDR3 loop is CASSENFGQPEYF. DNA of the CDR3: TGTGCCAGCAGTGAAAACTTCGGACAACCCGAGTACTTC.

The chain joins TRBV29-1 to TRBJ2-3; no clear D gene. There are 15 residues in the CDR3. Trimming shortened V by 2 bases and J by 2 bases, and 14 bases separated the two germline ends. The germline gives CDR1 SQVTM, CDR2 ANQGSEA. CDR3 region: CSVENVVTATDTQYF. Here the CDR3 DNA reads TGCAGCGTTGAAAATGTGGTAACAGCCACAGATACGCAGTATTTT.

The V and J genes are TRBV5-1 and TRBJ2-5; D might be TRBD2 (6 bases). Trimming removed 0 bases from V and 5 bases from J, with 17 bases in between. The CDR3 runs to 16 residues. Germline CDR1 SGHRS, CDR2 YFSETQ. The CDR3 here is CASSLARDSLSETQYF. As DNA, the CDR3 is TGCGCCAGCAGCTTGGCCCGGGACTCCTTATCGGAGACCCAGTACTTC.

V gene TRBV19 combines with J gene TRBJ2-3; the match to TRBD2 covers 8 bases. The V gene's germline CDR1 is LNHDA and CDR2 SQIVND (reference sequence). CDR3 size: 16 residues. The J segment lost 0 bases and the V segment lost 4 bases, leaving 6 bases of the junction unmatched. The CDR3 nucleotides read TGTGCCAGTAGTAGAATAGCGGGGTCTAGCACAGATACGCAGTATTTT. Residues: CASSRIAGSSTDTQYF.

The chain links TRBV7-9 to TRBJ2-1, with 9 bases aligning to TRBD1. CDR3 length equals 14 residues. Germline trimming cut 5 bases from V and 6 bases from J; bases unmatched to any gene: 5. Per the germline V gene, CDR1 is SEHNR and CDR2 is FQNEAQ (reference sequence). CDR3 bases: TGTGCCAGCAGCCGACAGGGGGTGGGCAATGAGCAGTTCTTC. Translated, it gives CASSRQGVGNEQFF. The whole variable domain, filled in from reference TRBV7-9 and TRBJ2-1, reads DTGVSQNPRHKITKRGQNVTFRCDPISEHNRLYWYRQTLGQGPEFLTYFQNEAQLEKSRLLSDRFSAERPKGSFSTLEIQRTEQGDSAMYLCASSRQGVGNEQFFGPGTRLTVL.

In DNA, the CDR3 is TGTGCCTGGAGTGTACGGGAGGGGGCGAGAACCGGGGAGCTGTTTTTT. Translated: CAWSVREGARTGELFF. This sequence joins TRBV30 and TRBJ2-2; D perhaps matches TRBD2 (8 bases). With 0 bases removed from V and 5 bases from J, the gap between germline ends came to 16 bases. Germline CDR1 reads GTSNPN; CDR2 reads SVGIG (reference sequence). The CDR3 length is 16 residues. The complete variable domain, with remaining parts taken from reference TRBV30 and TRBJ2-2, reads SQTIHQWPATLVQPVGSPLSLECTVEGTSNPNLYWYRQAAGRGLQLLFYSVGIGQISSEVPQNLSASRPQDRQFILSSKKLLLSDSGFYLCAWSVREGARTGELFFGEGSRLTVL.

The chain joins TRBV28 to TRBJ2-3, with 15 bases aligning to TRBD2. Trimming at V came to 5 bases and at J to 0 bases, leaving 9 bases not matched to a gene. Germline V gene sequence: CDR1 MDHEN, CDR2 SYDVKM. The CDR3 runs 19 residues. CDR3 amino acids: CASSLEGLAGGPSTDTQYF. The CDR3 DNA follows: TGTGCCAGCAGTCTAGAGGGACTAGCGGGGGGCCCGAGCACAGATACGCAGTATTTT.

The rearrangement joins TRBV6-5 to TRBJ1-1; D remains unclear. The CDR3 totals 14 residues. The V end lost 3 bases, the J end lost 2 bases, and 10 bases lay between the germline ends. Germline-derived CDR1 and CDR2 are MNHEY and SVGAGI. CDR3 residues: CASSYLRQNTEAFF. DNA of the CDR3: TGTGCCAGCAGTTATCTCAGACAAAACACTGAAGCTTTCTTT.

The V gene is TRBV19, the J gene TRBJ2-7; TRBD1 matches 7 bases. This CDR3 comprises 14 residues. Per the germline V gene, CDR1 is LNHDA and CDR2 is SQIVND (reference sequence). This CDR3 is CSTSQDRWNYEQYF. The CDR3 DNA follows: TGTTCCACATCCCAGGACAGGTGGAACTACGAGCAGTACTTC.